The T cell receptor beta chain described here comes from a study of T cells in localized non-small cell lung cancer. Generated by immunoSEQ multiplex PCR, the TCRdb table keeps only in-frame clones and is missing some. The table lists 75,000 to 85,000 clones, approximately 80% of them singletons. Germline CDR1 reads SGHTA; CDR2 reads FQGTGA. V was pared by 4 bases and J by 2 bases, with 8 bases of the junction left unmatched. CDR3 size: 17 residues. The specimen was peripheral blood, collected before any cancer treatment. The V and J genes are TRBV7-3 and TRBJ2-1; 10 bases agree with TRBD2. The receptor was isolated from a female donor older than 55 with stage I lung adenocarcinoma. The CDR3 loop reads CASSSPSGRGPYNEQFF. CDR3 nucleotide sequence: TGTGCCAGCAGCTCACCGAGCGGGAGGGGTCCCTACAATGAGCAGTTCTTC.